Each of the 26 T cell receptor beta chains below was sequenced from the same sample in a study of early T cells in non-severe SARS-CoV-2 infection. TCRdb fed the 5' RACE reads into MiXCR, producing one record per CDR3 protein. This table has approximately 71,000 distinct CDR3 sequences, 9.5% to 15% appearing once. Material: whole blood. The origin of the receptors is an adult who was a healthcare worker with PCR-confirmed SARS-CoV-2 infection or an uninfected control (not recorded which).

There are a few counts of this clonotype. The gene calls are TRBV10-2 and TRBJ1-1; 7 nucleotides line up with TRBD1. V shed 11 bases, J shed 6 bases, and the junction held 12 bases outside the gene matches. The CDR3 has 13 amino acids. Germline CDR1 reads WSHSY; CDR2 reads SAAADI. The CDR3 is CAASDRVYAEAFF. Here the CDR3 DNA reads TGCGCCGCCAGTGACAGGGTCTATGCTGAAGCTTTCTTT.

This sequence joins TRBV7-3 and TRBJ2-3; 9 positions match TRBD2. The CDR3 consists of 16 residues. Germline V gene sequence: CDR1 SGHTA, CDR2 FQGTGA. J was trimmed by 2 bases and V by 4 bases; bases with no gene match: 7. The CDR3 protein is CASSSGLAGPTDTQYF. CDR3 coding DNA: TGTGCCAGCAGCTCCGGGCTAGCGGGGCCCACAGATACGCAGTATTTT.

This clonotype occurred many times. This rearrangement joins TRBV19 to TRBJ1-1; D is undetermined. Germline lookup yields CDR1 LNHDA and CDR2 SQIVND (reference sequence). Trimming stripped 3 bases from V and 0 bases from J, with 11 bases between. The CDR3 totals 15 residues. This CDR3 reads CASSIKGRLNTEAFF. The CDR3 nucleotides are TGTGCCAGTAGTATCAAAGGGCGCTTGAACACTGAAGCTTTCTTT.

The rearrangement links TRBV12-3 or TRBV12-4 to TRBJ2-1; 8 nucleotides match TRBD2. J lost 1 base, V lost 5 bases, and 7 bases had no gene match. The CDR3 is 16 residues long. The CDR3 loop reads CASSQTGLASYNEQFF. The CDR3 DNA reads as TGTGCCAGCAGTCAAACTGGACTAGCTTCCTACAATGAGCAGTTCTTC.

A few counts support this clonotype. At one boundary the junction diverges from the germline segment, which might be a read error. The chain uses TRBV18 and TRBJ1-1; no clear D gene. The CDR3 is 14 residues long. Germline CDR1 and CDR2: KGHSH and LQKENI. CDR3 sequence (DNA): TGTGTCAGCTCACTAGGAGGCATGAACACTGAAGCTTTCTTT. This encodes CVSSLGGMNTEAFF. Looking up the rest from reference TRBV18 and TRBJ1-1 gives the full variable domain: NAGVMQNPRHLVRRRGQEARLRCSPMKGHSHVYWYRQLPEEGLKFMVYLQKENIIDESGMPKERFSAEFPKEGPSILRIQQVVRGDSAAYFCVSSLGGMNTEAFFGQGTRLTVV.

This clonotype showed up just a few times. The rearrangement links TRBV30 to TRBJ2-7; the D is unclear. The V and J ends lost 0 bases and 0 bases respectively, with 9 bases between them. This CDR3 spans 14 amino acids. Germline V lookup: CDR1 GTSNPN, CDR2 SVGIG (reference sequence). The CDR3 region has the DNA TGTGCCTGGAGTGTGGGTTGGGACTCCTACGAGCAGTACTTC. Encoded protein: CAWSVGWDSYEQYF.

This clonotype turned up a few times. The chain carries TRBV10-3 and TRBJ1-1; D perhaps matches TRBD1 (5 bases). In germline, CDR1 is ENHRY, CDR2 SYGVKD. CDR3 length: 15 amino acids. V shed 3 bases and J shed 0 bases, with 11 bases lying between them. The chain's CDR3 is CAISDSATVNTEAFF. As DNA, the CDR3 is TGTGCCATCAGTGACTCCGCGACAGTGAACACTGAAGCTTTCTTT.

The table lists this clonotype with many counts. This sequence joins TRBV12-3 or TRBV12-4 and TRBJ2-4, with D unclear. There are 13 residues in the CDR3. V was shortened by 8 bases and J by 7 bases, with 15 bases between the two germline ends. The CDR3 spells CASQRSGANIQYF. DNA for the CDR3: TGTGCCAGCCAAAGGTCTGGAGCGAACATTCAGTACTTC.

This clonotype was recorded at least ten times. The CDR3 loop is CASSSGRGGSSYNEQFF. CDR3 bases: TGTGCCAGCAGCTCTGGGCGGGGGGGCAGCTCCTACAATGAGCAGTTCTTC. The chain combines TRBV7-2 with TRBJ2-1; the match to TRBD2 covers 9 bases. Per the germline V gene, CDR1 is SGHTA and CDR2 is FQGNSA. Unmatched junction bases numbered 7, after V lost 4 bases and J lost 0 bases. This CDR3 comprises 17 residues.

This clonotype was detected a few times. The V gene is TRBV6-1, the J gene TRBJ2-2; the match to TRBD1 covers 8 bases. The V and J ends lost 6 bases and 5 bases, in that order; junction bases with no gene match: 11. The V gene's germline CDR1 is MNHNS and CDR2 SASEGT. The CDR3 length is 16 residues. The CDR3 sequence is CASRQKTGVGTGELFF. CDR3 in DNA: TGTGCCAGCAGGCAGAAGACAGGGGTTGGAACCGGGGAGCTGTTTTTT.

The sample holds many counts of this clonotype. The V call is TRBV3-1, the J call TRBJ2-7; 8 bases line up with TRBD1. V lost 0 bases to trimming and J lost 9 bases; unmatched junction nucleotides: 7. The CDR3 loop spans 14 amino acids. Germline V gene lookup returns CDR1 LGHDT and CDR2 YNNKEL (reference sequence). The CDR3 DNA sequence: TGTGCCAGCAGCCAAGATTGGAGGACAGGGACGCAGTACTTC. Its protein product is CASSQDWRTGTQYF.

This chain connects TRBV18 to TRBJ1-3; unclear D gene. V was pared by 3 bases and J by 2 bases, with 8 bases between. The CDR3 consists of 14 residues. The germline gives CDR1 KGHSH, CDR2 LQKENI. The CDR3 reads CASSPLAAGNTIYF. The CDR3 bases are TGTGCCAGCTCACCGCTGGCGGCTGGAAACACCATATATTTT.

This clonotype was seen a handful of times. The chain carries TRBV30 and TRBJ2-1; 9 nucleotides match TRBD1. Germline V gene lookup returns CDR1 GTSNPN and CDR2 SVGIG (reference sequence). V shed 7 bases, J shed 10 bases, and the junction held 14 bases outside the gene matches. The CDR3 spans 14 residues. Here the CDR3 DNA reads TGTGCCTTCATGCCGGGACAGGGATTTCGGGAGCAGTTCTTC. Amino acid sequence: CAFMPGQGFREQFF.

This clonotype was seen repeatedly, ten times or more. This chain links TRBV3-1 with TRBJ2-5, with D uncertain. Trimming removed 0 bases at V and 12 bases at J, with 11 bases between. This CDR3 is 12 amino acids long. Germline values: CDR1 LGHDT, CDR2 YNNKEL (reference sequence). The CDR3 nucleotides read TGTGCCAGCAGCCAAGAAACGAAAATTGAGTACTTC. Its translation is CASSQETKIEYF.

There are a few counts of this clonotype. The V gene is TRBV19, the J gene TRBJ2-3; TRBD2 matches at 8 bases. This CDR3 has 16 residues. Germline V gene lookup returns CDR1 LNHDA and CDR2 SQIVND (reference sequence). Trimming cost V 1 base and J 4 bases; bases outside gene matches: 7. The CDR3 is CASSIVGAGVPDTQYF. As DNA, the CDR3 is TGTGCCAGTAGTATAGTAGGAGCGGGAGTCCCAGATACGCAGTATTTT.

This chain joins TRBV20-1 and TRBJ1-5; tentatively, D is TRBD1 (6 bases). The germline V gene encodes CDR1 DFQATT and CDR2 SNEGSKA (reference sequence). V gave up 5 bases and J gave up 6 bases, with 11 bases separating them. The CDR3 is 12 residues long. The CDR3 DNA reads TGCAGTGCTGGACAGTCTAGTCAGCCCCAGCATTTT. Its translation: CSAGQSSQPQHF.

The CDR3 reads CASSIDSSYEQYF. CDR3 DNA sequence: TGCGCCAGCAGCATCGACAGCTCCTACGAGCAGTACTTC. The V and J genes are TRBV5-1 and TRBJ2-7; D is possibly TRBD1 (5 bases). The CDR3 loop spans 13 amino acids. V was pared by 4 bases and J by 0 bases, with 8 bases between. CDR1 and CDR2 (germline): SGHRS, YFSETQ.

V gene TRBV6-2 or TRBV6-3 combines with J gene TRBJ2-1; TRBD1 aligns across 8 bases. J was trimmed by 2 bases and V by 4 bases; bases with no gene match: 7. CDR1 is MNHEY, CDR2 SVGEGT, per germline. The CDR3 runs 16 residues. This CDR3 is CASSFLDREPYNEQFF. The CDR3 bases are TGTGCCAGCAGTTTCCTGGACAGGGAGCCCTACAATGAGCAGTTCTTC.

The CDR3 spells CASKSPGGAPDTQYF. The CDR3 DNA is TGTGCCAGCAAATCCCCGGGGGGCGCCCCAGATACGCAGTATTTT. J is TRBJ2-3 and V is TRBV28, with D perhaps matching TRBD2 (7 bases). The CDR3 has 15 residues. V lost 7 bases, J lost 4 bases, and 18 bases lay in between. Germline V gives CDR1 MDHEN, CDR2 SYDVKM.

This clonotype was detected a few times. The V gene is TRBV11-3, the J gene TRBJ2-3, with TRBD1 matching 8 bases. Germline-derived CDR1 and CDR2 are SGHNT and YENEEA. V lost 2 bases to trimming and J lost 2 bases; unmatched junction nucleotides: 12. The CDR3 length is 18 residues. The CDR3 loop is CASSLSPWTGYLTDTQYF. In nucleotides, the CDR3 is TGTGCCAGCAGCTTAAGCCCCTGGACAGGGTACCTCACAGATACGCAGTATTTT. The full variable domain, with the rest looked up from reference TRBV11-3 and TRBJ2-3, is EAGVVQSPRYKIIEKKQPVAFWCNPISGHNTLYWYLQNLGQGPELLIRYENEEAVDDSQLPKDRFSAERLKGVDSTLKIQPAELGDSAVYLCASSLSPWTGYLTDTQYFGPGTRLTVL.

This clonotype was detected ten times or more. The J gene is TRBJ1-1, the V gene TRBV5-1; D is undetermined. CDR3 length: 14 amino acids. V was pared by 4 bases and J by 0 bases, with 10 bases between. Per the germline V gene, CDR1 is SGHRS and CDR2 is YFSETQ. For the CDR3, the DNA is TGCGCCAGCAGCCCAGCAACCATGAACACTGAAGCTTTCTTT. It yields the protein CASSPATMNTEAFF.

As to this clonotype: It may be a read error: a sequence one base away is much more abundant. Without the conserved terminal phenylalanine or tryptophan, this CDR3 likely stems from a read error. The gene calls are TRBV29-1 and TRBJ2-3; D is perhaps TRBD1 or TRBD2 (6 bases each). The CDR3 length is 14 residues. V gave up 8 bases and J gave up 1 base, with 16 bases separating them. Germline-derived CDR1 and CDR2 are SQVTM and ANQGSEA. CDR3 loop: CSSEAGEGTDTQYY. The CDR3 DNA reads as TGCAGCTCCGAGGCAGGGGAGGGCACAGATACGCAGTATTAT.

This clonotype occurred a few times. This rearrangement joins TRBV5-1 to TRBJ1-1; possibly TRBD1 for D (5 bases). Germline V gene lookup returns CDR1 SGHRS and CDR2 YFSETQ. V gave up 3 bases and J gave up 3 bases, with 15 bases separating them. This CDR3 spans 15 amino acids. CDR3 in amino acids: CASSWAGGAYTEAFF. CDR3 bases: TGCGCCAGCAGCTGGGCTGGAGGGGCCTACACTGAAGCTTTCTTT.

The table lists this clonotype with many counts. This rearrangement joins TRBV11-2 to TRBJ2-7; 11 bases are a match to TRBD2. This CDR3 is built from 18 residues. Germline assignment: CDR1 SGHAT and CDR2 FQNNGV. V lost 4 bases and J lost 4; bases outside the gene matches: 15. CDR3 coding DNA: TGTGCCAGCAGCTCCTGGACTAGCGGGCCTCAATCGGGTTACGAGCAGTACTTC. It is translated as CASSSWTSGPQSGYEQYF.

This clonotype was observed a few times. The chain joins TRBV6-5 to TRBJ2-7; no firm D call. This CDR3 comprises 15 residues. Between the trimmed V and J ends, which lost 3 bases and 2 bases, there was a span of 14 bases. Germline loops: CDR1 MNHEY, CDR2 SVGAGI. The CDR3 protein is CASSYLWAATYEQYF. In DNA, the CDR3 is TGTGCCAGCAGTTATCTCTGGGCGGCCACCTACGAGCAGTACTTC.

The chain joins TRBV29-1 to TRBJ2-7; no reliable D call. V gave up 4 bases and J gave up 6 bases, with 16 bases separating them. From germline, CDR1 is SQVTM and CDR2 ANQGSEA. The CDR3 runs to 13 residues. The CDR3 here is CSVAEQNLLEQYF. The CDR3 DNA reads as TGCAGCGTTGCGGAACAGAACCTCCTCGAGCAGTACTTC.